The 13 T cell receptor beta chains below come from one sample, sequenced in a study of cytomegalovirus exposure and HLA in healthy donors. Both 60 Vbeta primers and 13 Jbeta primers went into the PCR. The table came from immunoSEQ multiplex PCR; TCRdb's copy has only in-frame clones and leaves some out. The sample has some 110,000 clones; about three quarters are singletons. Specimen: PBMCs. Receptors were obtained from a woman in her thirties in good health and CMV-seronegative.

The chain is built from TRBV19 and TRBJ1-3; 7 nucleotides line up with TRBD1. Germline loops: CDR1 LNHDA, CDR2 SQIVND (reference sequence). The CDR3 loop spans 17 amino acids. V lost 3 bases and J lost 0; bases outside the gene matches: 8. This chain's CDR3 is CASSIPGQQSSGNTIYF. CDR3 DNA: TGTGCCAGTAGTATCCCGGGACAGCAGAGCTCTGGAAACACCATATATTTT.

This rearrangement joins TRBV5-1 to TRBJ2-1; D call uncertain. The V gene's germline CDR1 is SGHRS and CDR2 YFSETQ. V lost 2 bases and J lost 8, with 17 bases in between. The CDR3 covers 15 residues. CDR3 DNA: TGCGCCAGCAGCTTTAAACAGTTGGGCAACTATGAGCAGTTCTTC. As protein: CASSFKQLGNYEQFF.

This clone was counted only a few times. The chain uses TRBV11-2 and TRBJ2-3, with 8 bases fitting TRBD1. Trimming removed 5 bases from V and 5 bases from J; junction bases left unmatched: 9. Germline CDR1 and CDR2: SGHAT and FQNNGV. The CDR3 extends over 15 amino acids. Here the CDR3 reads CASSPGTGRVDTQYF. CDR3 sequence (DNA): TGTGCCAGCAGCCCCGGGACAGGAAGGGTAGATACGCAGTATTTT.

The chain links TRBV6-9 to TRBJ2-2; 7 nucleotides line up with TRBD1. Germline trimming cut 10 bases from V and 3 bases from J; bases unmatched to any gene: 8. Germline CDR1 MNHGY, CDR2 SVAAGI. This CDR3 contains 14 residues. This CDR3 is CATYQGEDTGELFF. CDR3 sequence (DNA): TGTGCCACCTATCAGGGGGAAGACACCGGGGAGCTGTTTTTT.

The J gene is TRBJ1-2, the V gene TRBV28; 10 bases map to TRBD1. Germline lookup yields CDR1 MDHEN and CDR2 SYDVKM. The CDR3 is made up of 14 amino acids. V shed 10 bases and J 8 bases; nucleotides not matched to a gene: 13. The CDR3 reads CATLSTGGVGGYTF. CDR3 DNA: TGTGCCACCTTATCGACAGGGGGCGTGGGCGGCTACACCTTC.

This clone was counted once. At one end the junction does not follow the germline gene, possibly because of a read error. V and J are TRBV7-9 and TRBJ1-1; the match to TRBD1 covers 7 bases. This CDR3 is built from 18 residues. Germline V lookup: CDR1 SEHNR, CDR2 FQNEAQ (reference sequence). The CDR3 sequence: CSSSLVNHRDSPSTEAFF. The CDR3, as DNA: TGTTCCAGCAGCTTAGTCAACCACCGGGACAGCCCTAGCACTGAAGCTTTCTTT.

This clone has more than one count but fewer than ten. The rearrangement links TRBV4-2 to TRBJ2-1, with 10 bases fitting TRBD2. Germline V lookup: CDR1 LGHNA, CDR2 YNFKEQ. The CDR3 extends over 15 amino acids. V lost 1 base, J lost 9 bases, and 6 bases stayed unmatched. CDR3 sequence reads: CASSQALAGDGEQFF. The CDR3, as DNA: TGTGCCAGCAGCCAAGCTCTAGCGGGAGACGGTGAGCAGTTCTTC.

The CDR3 here is CASSLGGPGRDTQYF. In DNA form, the CDR3 reads TGTGCCAGCAGCTTAGGTGGGCCAGGCAGGGATACGCAGTATTTT. This chain joins TRBV7-6 and TRBJ2-3; no reliable D call. This CDR3 has 15 residues. CDR1 is SGHVS and CDR2 is FNYEAQ in the germline V gene. V was pared by 1 base and J by 6 bases, with 14 bases between.

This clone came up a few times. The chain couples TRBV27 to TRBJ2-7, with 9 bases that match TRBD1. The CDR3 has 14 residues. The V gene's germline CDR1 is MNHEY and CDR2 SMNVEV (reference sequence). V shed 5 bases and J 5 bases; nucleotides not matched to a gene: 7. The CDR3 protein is CASSLTGTGNEQYF. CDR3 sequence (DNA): TGTGCCAGCAGTCTCACCGGGACAGGGAACGAGCAGTACTTC.

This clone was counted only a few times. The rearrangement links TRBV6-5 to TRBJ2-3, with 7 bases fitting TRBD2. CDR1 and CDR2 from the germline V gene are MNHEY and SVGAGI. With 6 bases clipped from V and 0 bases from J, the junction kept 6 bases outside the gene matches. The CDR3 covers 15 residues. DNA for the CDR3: TGTGCCAGCAGCTTCATTAGCGGGAGCACAGATACGCAGTATTTT. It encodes CASSFISGSTDTQYF.

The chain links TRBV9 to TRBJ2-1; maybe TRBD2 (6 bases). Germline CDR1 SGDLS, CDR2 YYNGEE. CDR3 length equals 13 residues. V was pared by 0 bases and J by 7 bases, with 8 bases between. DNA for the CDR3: TGTGCCAGCAGCGTAGATGGGGGGAATGAGCAGTTCTTC. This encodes CASSVDGGNEQFF.

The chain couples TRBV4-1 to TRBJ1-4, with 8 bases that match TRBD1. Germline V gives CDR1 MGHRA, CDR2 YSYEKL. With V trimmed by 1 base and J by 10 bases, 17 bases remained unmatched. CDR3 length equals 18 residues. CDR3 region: CASSQGYWTGFHLGKLFF. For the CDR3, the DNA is TGCGCCAGCAGCCAAGGGTATTGGACAGGGTTCCATTTAGGAAAACTGTTTTTT.

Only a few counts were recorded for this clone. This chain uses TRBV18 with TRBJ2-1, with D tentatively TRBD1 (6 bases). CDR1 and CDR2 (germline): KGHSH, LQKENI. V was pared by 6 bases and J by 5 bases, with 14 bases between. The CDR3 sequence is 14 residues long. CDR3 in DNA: TGTGCCAGCTCCTTACAGGGTGAGCACAATGAGCAGTTCTTC. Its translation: CASSLQGEHNEQFF.